This T cell receptor (beta chain) was sequenced for a study of T-cell memory formation after mild COVID-19. In this sample, this clonotype turned up many times. TCRdb reanalysed the 5' RACE reads using MiXCR and keeps one entry per CDR3 protein. The top ten hold around a fifth of the sample, which has 390,000 or so distinct CDR3 sequences, roughly 15% seen once. The junction had 9 bases not matched to a gene; V was cut back by 6 bases and J by 0 bases. The CDR3 length is 17 residues. Germline V CDR1 and CDR2: SQVTM, ANQGSEA. The clonotype comes from a man aged 18-30 years who had mild COVID-19 (a few samples of this study predate the infection). Cell type and time point are not known. Source material: PBMCs or a T cell subset sorted from them (not recorded which). The chain joins TRBV29-1 to TRBJ2-3; 13 nucleotides match TRBD2. CDR3 sequence: CSVGGLAGFSSTDTQYF. As DNA, the CDR3 is TGCAGCGTGGGGGGACTAGCGGGGTTCTCTAGCACAGATACGCAGTATTTT.